A single sample gave rise to the 8 T cell receptor beta chains below, sequenced in a study of CD4+ T cells in melanoma (dated by TCRdb to between 2021 and 2024). Libraries were made using the immunoSEQ multiplex PCR assay. The immuneACCESS repertoire file appears here via TCRdb, limited to in-frame rearrangements. These files lack a portion of the clones; in checked studies, under half of the deficit traces to unresolved V genes, and the cause of the others is not known. This sample holds about 9,600 clones; 73% were observed only once. Roughly 24% of the sample lies in the top ten. Sequencing was performed on cells from a culture (not recorded whether cultured in vitro). The receptors come from a human donor with melanoma.

The chain has TRBV4-1 and TRBJ1-3; D not certain. Germline CDR1 and CDR2: MGHRA and YSYEKL. Trimming pared 3 bases from V and 4 bases from J, leaving 13 bases between. The CDR3 totals 15 residues. The CDR3 DNA follows: TGCGCCAGCAGCCACGGTAGGGCGGGAGGAAACACCATATATTTT. Its translation is CASSHGRAGGNTIYF.

The table lists this clone with a few counts. The chain is built from TRBV7-9 and TRBJ1-2, with D possibly matching TRBD1 (6 bases). The CDR3 runs to 17 residues. With 4 bases removed from V and 0 bases from J, the gap between germline ends came to 18 bases. From germline, CDR1 is SEHNR and CDR2 FQNEAQ (reference sequence). CDR3 region: CASSSNRVAGTNYGYTF. The CDR3 DNA reads as TGTGCCAGCAGCTCGAACAGGGTGGCGGGAACTAACTATGGCTACACCTTC.

The rearrangement joins TRBV10-3 to TRBJ1-1, with D perhaps matching TRBD1 (6 bases). The CDR3 contains 13 residues. Germline V gene sequence: CDR1 ENHRY, CDR2 SYGVKD. Trimming shortened V by 4 bases and J by 5 bases, and 11 bases separated the two germline ends. The CDR3 here is CAISGTGLTEAFF. The CDR3 DNA reads TGTGCCATCAGTGGCACAGGGTTGACTGAAGCTTTCTTT.

The chain couples TRBV4-1 to TRBJ2-1; 7 positions match TRBD1. This CDR3 comprises 18 residues. Germline CDR1 is MGHRA and CDR2 is YSYEKL. Trimming took 1 base from V and 0 from J; bases not matched to a gene: 9. CDR3 protein: CASSQAFLGTDSYNEQFF. The CDR3 nucleotides are TGCGCCAGCAGCCAAGCCTTCCTCGGGACAGACTCCTACAATGAGCAGTTCTTC.

The chain uses TRBV9 and TRBJ2-1; D possibly corresponds to TRBD2 (6 bases). The CDR3 spans 14 residues. Germline V gene data show CDR1 as SGDLS and CDR2 as YYNGEE. Trimming pared 4 bases from V and 8 bases from J, leaving 16 bases between. CDR3 region: CASSNSRTSHEQFF. CDR3 nucleotides: TGTGCCAGCAGCAATTCGCGTACTAGCCATGAGCAGTTCTTC.

J is TRBJ1-5 and V is TRBV24-1; tentatively, D is TRBD1 (5 bases). The CDR3 spans 16 residues. The ends were cut back, 3 bases at V and 5 bases at J, with 16 bases in the middle. Germline CDR1 KGHDR, CDR2 SFDVKD. This CDR3 is CATSDTGTRGDQPQHF. CDR3 nucleotides: TGTGCCACCAGTGATACCGGGACTCGGGGCGATCAGCCCCAGCATTTT.

The J gene is TRBJ2-5, the V gene TRBV11-3; TRBD1 matches at 10 bases. CDR1 and CDR2 (germline): SGHNT, YENEEA. The CDR3 is 16 amino acids. The J segment lost 4 bases and the V segment lost 1 base, leaving 6 bases of the junction unmatched. In nucleotides, the CDR3 is TGTGCCAGCAGCTTAGGCCGACAGGGGGCGAGAGAGACCCAGTACTTC. As protein: CASSLGRQGARETQYF.

The V and J genes are TRBV7-9 and TRBJ1-2, with D perhaps matching TRBD1 (6 bases). The CDR3 is 14 amino acids. With 4 bases removed from V and 2 bases from J, the gap between germline ends came to 11 bases. Germline V gives CDR1 SEHNR, CDR2 FQNEAQ (reference sequence). This CDR3 reads CASSSTGTNYGYTF. In DNA form, the CDR3 reads TGTGCCAGCAGCTCTACAGGGACCAACTATGGCTACACCTTC.